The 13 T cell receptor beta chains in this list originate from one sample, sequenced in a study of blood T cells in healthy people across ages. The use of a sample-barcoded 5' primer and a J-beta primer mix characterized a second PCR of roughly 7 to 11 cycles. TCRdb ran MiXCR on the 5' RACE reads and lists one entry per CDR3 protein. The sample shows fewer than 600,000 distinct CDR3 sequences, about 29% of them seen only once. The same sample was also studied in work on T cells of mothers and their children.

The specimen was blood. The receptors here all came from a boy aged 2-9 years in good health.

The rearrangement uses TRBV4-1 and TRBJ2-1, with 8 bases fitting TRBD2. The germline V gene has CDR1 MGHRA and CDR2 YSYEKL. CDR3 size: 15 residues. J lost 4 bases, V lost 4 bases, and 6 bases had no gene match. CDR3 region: CASSRMGLGYNEQFF. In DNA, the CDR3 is TGCGCCAGCAGCCGCATGGGACTAGGTTACAATGAGCAGTTCTTC.

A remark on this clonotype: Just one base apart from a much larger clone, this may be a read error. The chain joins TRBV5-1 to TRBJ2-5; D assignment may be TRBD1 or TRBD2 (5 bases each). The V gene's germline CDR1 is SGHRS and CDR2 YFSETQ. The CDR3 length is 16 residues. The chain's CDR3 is CASKVAGGTIQEAQYF. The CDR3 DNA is TGCGCCAGCAAGGTCGCCGGTGGGACGATCCAAGAGGCCCAGTACTTC.

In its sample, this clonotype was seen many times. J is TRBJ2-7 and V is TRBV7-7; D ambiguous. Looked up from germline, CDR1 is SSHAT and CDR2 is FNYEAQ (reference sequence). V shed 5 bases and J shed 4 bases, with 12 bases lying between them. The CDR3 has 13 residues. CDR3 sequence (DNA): TGTGCCAGCAGCGCCCTTATTGGGTACGAGCAGTACTTC. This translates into CASSALIGYEQYF.

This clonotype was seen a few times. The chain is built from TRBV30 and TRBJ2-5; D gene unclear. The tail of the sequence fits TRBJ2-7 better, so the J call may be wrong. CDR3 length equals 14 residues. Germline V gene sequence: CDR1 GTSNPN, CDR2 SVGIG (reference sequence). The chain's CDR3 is CAWSDPHSSYEQYF. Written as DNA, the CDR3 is TGTGCCTGGAGTGATCCCCATAGCTCCTACGAGCAGTACTTC.

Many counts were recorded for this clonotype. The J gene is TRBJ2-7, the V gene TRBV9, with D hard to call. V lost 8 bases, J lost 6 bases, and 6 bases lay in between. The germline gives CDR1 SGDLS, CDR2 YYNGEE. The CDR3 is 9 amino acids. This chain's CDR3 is CASDLEQYF. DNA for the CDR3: TGTGCCAGTGACCTCGAGCAGTACTTC.

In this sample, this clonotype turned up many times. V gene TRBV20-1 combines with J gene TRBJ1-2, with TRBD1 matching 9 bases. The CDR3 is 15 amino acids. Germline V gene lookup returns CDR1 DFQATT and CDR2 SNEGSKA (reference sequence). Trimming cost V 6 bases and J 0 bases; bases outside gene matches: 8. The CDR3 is CSASGQGSTNYGYTF. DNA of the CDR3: TGCAGTGCCAGCGGACAGGGGTCTACTAACTATGGCTACACCTTC.

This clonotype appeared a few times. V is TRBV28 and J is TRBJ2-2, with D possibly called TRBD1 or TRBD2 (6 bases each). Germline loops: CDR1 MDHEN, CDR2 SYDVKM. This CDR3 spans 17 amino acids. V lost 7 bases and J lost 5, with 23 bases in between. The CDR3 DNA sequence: TGTGCCAGCACCATCCCCGGAACAGGGAGGTTTACCGGGGAGCTGTTTTTT. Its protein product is CASTIPGTGRFTGELFF.

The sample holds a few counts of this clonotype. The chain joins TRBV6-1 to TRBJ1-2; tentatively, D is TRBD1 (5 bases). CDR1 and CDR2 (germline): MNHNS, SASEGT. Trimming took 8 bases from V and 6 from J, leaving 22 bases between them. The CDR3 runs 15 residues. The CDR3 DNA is TGTGCCAGCGCCCCTCCGCAGACAGCATACAATGGCTACACCTTC. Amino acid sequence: CASAPPQTAYNGYTF.

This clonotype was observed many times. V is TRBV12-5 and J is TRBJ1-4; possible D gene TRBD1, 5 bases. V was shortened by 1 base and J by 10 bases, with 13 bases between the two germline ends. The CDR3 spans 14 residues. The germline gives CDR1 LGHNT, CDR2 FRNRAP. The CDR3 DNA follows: TGTGCTAGTGGTTTGGGCACCGGGACTGGAAAACTGTTTTTT. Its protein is CASGLGTGTGKLFF.

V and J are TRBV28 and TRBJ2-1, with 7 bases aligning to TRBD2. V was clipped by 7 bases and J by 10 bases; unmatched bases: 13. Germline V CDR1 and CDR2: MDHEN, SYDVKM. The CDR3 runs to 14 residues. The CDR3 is CASNWGGSSMEQFF. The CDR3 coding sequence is TGTGCCAGCAACTGGGGCGGGAGTTCTATGGAGCAGTTCTTC.

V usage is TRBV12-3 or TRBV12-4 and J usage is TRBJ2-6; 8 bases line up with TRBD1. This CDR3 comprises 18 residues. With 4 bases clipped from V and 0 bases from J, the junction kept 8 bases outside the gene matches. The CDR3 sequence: CASSSTTGATSGANVLTF. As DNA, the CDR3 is TGTGCCAGCAGTTCAACGACAGGGGCAACCTCTGGGGCCAACGTCCTGACTTTC.

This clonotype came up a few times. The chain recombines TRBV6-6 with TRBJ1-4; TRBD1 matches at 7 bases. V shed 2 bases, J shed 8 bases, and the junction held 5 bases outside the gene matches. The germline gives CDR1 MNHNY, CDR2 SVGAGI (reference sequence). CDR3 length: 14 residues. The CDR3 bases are TGTGCCAGCAGTTACCGGGGGACAGACGAAAAACTGTTTTTT. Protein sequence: CASSYRGTDEKLFF.

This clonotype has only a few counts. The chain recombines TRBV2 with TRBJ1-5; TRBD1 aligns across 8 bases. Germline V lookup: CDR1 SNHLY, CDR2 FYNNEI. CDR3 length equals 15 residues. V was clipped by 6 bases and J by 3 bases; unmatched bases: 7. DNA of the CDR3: TGTGCCAGCAGCGATTTGGACAGGGTCAATCAGCCCCAGCATTTT. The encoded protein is CASSDLDRVNQPQHF.